This is a list of T cell receptor beta chains from one sample in a study of cytomegalovirus exposure and HLA in healthy donors. Generated by immunoSEQ multiplex PCR, the TCRdb table keeps only in-frame clones and is missing some. The table records some 120,000 clones, around four fifths of them present only once. Material for sequencing was PBMCs. Receptors originate from a human donor in good health. The CDR3 runs from the conserved cysteine through the conserved F or W. Each record gives: V gene, D gene, clone size, J gene, CDR3 protein, CDR3 DNA. The D gene is left open where the match is weak. Clone size is given for some rows only: seen once, a few or many times, or a class if the clone is expanded.

V: TRBV7-7; D: .; size: few; J: TRBJ2-2; CDR3: CASSLDGGGDRPGELFF; DNA: TGTGCTAGCAGCTTAGACGGTGGCGGGGACCGACCCGGGGAGCTGTTTTTT
V: TRBV19; D: .; size: .; J: TRBJ1-1; CDR3: CASSETRNTEAFF; DNA: TGTGCCAGTAGCGAAACTCGCAACACTGAAGCTTTCTTT
V: TRBV7-6; D: TRBD2; size: .; J: TRBJ2-1; CDR3: CASSSTGGFYNEQFF; DNA: TGTGCCAGCAGTTCGACGGGGGGGTTCTACAATGAGCAGTTCTTC
V: TRBV4-1; D: TRBD1; size: .; J: TRBJ2-2; CDR3: CATEGDRGAGELFF; DNA: TGCGCCACTGAGGGGGACAGGGGGGCAGGGGAGCTGTTTTTT
V: TRBV27; D: TRBD1; size: .; J: TRBJ1-1; CDR3: CASSFDRATEAFF; DNA: TGTGCCAGCAGTTTCGACAGGGCGACTGAAGCTTTCTTT
V: TRBV6-6; D: .; size: once; J: TRBJ1-2; CDR3: CASISTGRSLNYGYTF; DNA: TGTGCCAGCATCTCCACAGGCAGGTCGTTAAACTATGGCTACACCTTC
V: TRBV27; D: TRBD1; size: .; J: TRBJ2-7; CDR3: CASSLLGQGVYEQYF; DNA: TGTGCCAGCAGTTTATTGGGGCAGGGGGTCTACGAGCAGTACTTC
V: TRBV6-6; D: TRBD1; size: medium-sized; J: TRBJ1-5; CDR3: CASSYGDSSPHF; DNA: TGTGCCAGCAGTTACGGGGACAGTTCTCCGCATTTT
V: TRBV5-1; D: .; size: .; J: TRBJ1-4; CDR3: CASSLQGATNEKLFF; DNA: TGCGCCAGCAGCTTACAGGGTGCAACTAATGAAAAACTGTTTTTT
V: TRBV9; D: .; size: .; J: TRBJ1-1; CDR3: CASSPTGTEAFF; DNA: TGTGCCAGCAGCCCAACGGGCACTGAAGCTTTCTTT
V: TRBV6-8; D: TRBD2; size: .; J: TRBJ2-7; CDR3: CASSLVAGVNYEQYF; DNA: TGTGCCAGCAGTCTAGTAGCGGGGGTAAATTACGAGCAGTACTTC
V: TRBV4-1; D: .; size: .; J: TRBJ2-1; CDR3: CASSREGEGGRNEQFF; DNA: TGCGCCAGCAGCCGGGAGGGGGAGGGGGGCAGGAATGAGCAGTTCTTC